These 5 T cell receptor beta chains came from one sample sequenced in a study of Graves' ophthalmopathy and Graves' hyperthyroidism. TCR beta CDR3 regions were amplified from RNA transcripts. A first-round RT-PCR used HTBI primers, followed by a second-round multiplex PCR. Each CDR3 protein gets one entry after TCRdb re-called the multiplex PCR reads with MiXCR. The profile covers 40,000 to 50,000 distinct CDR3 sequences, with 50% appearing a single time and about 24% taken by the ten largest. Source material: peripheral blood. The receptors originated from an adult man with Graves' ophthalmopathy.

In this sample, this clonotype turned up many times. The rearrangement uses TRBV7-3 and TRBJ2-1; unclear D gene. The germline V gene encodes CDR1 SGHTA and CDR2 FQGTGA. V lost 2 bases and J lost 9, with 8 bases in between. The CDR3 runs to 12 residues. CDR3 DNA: TGTGCCAGCAGCTTACCCCCCGGTGAGCAGTTCTTC. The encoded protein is CASSLPPGEQFF.

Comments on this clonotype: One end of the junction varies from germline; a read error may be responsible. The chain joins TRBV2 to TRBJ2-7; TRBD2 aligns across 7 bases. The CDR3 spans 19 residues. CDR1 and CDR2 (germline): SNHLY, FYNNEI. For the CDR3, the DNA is TGTGCCAACAGTGGTTTTTTGGGACTGGCGGGGGACTCCTCCTACGAGCAGTACTTC. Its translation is CANSGFLGLAGDSSYEQYF.

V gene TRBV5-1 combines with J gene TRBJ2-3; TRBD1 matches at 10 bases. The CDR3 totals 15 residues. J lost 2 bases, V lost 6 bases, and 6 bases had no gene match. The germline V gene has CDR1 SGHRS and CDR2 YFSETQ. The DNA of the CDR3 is TGCGCCAGCAAACTCGGGACAGGGGACACAGATACGCAGTATTTT. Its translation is CASKLGTGDTDTQYF.

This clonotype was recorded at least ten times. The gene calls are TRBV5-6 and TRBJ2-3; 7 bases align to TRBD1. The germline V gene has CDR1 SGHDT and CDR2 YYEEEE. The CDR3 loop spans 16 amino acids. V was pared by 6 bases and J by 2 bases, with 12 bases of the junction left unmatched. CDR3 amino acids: CASTDRDSVFTDTQYF. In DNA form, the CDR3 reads TGTGCCAGCACCGACAGGGATTCAGTGTTCACAGATACGCAGTATTTT.

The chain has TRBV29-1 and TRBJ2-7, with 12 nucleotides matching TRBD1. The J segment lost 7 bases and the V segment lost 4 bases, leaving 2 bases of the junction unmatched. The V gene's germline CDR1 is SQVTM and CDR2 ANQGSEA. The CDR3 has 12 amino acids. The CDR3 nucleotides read TGCAGCGTTGGGGACAGGGGGCATGAGCAGTACTTC. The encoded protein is CSVGDRGHEQYF.